This record looks at one T cell receptor beta chain sequence and its context. Its specificity is unknown. This sample is drawn from a study of cytomegalovirus exposure and HLA in healthy donors. Study-wide results and limits: Across donors, sequencing depth was assumed by presence/absence analyses to be roughly uniform. Common viral pathogens were later found to be apparently linked to several of the most significant clusters. As a later analysis showed, a missense DCLRE1C variant was linked to trimming of TCR beta V- and J-genes.

A multiplex PCR was run with 60 Vbeta primers and 13 Jbeta primers. Some clones are missing from TCRdb's copy, which holds only in-frame ones; the method was immunoSEQ multiplex PCR. The table includes around 130,000 clones, more than 60% detected once. Unrecorded immune exposures were likely, despite nominal health at sampling. The germline V and J ends were trimmed by 5 bases and 3 bases, with 19 bases remaining between them. CDR3 size: 16 residues. From germline, CDR1 is LNHDA and CDR2 SQIVND (reference sequence). The clonotype originates from a woman in her thirties or forties in good health and CMV-seronegative. Specimen: PBMCs. The chain carries TRBV19 and TRBJ1-1, with D hard to call. The CDR3 is CASSQRGQPLHTEAFF. The DNA for the CDR3 is TGTGCCAGTAGTCAAAGAGGGCAGCCCCTGCACACTGAAGCTTTCTTT.